The entry below gives a single TCR beta chain sequence along with its context. The assay was immunoSEQ multiplex PCR, and TCRdb's table has in-frame clones only and misses some. Altogether approximately 97,000 clones are present, approximately 86% being singletons, with the ten largest covering approximately 18%. This sample stems from a study of blood T cell repertoires in COVID-19. Overall study context: From the United States, Italy and Spain came samples of acute and convalescent COVID-19. Sources were T cells, B-cell-depleted T cells, or PBMCs; the material itself was cDNA or gDNA.

The CDR3 consists of 14 residues. The V and J ends lost 6 bases and 1 base respectively, with 13 bases between them. The V gene's germline CDR1 is MNHNY and CDR2 SVGAGI (reference sequence). This TCR came from a woman over 75 with acute or convalescent COVID-19. The V call is TRBV6-6, the J call TRBJ2-7; D is undetermined. The sample taken for sequencing was peripheral blood. CDR3 sequence: CASSSTAGSYEQYF. CDR3 bases: TGTGCCAGCAGCTCCACTGCAGGATCCTACGAGCAGTACTTC.